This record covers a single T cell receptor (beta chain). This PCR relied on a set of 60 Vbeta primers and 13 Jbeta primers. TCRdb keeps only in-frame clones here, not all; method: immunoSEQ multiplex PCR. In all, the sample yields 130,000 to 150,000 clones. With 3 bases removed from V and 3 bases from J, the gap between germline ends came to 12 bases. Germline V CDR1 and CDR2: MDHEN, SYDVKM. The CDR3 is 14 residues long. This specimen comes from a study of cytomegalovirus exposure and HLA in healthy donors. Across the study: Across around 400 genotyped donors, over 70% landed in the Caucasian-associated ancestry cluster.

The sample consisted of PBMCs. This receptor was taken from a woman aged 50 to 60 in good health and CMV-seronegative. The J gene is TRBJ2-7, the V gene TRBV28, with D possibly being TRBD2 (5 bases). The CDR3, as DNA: TGTGCCAGCAGTTTGGTCCGCGGGTTCTACGAGCAGTACTTC. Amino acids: CASSLVRGFYEQYF.